This is a list of T cell receptor beta chains from one sample in a study of T cell repertoires in cytomegalovirus infection. TCRdb reprocessed the reads via MiXCR and lists one record per CDR3 protein. In the table there are roughly 760,000 distinct CDR3 sequences, roughly 35% of which are singletons. The sample comprised PBMCs. These receptors originate from a human donor in good health (CMV status not recorded). Some clones in this sample may be carry-over from other donors' samples. CDR3s include the opening cysteine and the closing phenylalanine or tryptophan. Fields, in order: CDR3 protein, V gene, D gene. D genes are given only for firm matches.

cdr3_aa: CASSRRLAIMTSEQYF
v_call: TRBV7-2
d_call: TRBD2

cdr3_aa: CASSLGWGELFF
v_call: TRBV7-2
d_call: -

cdr3_aa: CASSLDRSANVLTF
v_call: TRBV19
d_call: TRBD1

cdr3_aa: CSVEVGGSNQPQHF
v_call: TRBV29-1
d_call: -

cdr3_aa: CASSLPSRGRSGYTF
v_call: TRBV7-2
d_call: -

cdr3_aa: CASSLGAGDWSSPLHF
v_call: TRBV5-1
d_call: -

cdr3_aa: CASSEVPTQPQHF
v_call: TRBV6-1
d_call: -

cdr3_aa: CASSRGTAERQPQHF
v_call: TRBV12-3/TRBV12-4
d_call: TRBD1

cdr3_aa: CASSLLAGVLSSYNEQFF
v_call: TRBV7-6
d_call: TRBD2

cdr3_aa: CSVAMTVQETQYF
v_call: TRBV29-1
d_call: -

cdr3_aa: CSALEVTGNTIYF
v_call: TRBV29-1
d_call: -

cdr3_aa: CASSPGLADGKRRKGIQYF
v_call: TRBV7-2
d_call: TRBD2

cdr3_aa: CASSYMSTGRYSYNEQFF
v_call: TRBV5-3
d_call: -

cdr3_aa: CASSFLTDTYDGYTF
v_call: TRBV5-1
d_call: -

cdr3_aa: CASSLGMPGYTF
v_call: TRBV12-3/TRBV12-4
d_call: -

cdr3_aa: CASSQVQMTYEQYF
v_call: TRBV4-1
d_call: -

cdr3_aa: CASLRGPPLHF
v_call: TRBV2
d_call: -

cdr3_aa: CASTTTAGSYGYTF
v_call: TRBV7-9
d_call: -

cdr3_aa: CASSLWDSYSTDTQYF
v_call: TRBV28
d_call: -

cdr3_aa: CARGARQFYDEAFF
v_call: TRBV19
d_call: -

cdr3_aa: CASSNAYRGGRAGELFF
v_call: TRBV5-6
d_call: TRBD1

cdr3_aa: CASSEVAGGTDTQYF
v_call: TRBV6-4
d_call: TRBD2

cdr3_aa: CASSLAGTGVVNEKLFF
v_call: TRBV11-2
d_call: TRBD1

cdr3_aa: CASSLVAGELFF
v_call: TRBV12-3/TRBV12-4
d_call: -

cdr3_aa: CASSLVAAGNQPQHF
v_call: TRBV7-2
d_call: -

cdr3_aa: CASSDETGFSYEQYF
v_call: TRBV5-1
d_call: -

cdr3_aa: CASSHTRDRRPNEQFF
v_call: TRBV27
d_call: -

cdr3_aa: CASSPAPTGVGGAFF
v_call: TRBV12-3/TRBV12-4
d_call: TRBD1

cdr3_aa: CASSLSTGAVSYEQYF
v_call: TRBV27
d_call: TRBD1

cdr3_aa: CASTEGAPSYNEQFF
v_call: TRBV11-2
d_call: -

cdr3_aa: CASSLDSAGPNYGYTF
v_call: TRBV7-2
d_call: -